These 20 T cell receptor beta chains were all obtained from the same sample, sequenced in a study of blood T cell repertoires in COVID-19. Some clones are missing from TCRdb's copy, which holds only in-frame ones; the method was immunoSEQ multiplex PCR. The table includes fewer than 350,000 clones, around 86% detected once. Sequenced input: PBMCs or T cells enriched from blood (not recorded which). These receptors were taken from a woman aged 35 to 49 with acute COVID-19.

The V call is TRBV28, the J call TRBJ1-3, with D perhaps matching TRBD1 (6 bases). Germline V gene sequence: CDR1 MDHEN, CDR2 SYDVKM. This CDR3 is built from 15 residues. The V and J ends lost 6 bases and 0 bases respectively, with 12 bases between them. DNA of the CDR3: TGTGCCAGCAGACCTCAGGGGAACTCTGGAAACACCATATATTTT. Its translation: CASRPQGNSGNTIYF. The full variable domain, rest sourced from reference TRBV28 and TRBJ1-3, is DVKVTQSSRYLVKRTGEKVFLECVQDMDHENMFWYRQDPGLGLRLIYFSYDVKMKEKGDIPEGYSVSREKKERFSLILESASTNQTSMYLCASRPQGNSGNTIYFGEGSWLTVV.

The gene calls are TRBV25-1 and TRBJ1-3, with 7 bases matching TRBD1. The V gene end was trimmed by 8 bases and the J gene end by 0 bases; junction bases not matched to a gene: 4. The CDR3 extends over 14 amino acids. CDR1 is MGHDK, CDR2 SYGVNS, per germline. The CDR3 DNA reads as TGTGCCAGCGGGGGACAGAGCTCTGGAAACACCATATATTTT. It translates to CASGGQSSGNTIYF.

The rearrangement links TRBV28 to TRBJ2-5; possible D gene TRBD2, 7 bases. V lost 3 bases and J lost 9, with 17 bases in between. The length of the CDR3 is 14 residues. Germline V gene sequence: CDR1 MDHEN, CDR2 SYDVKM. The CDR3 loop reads CASSLGGGRASQYF. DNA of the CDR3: TGTGCCAGCAGTTTGGGGGGGGGCCGTGCGTCCCAGTACTTC.

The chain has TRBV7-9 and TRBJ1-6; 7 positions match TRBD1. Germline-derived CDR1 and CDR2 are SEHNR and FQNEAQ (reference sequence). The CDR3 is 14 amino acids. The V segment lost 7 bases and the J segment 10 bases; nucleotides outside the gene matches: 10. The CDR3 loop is CASTKNKQGSPLHF. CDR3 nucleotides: TGTGCCAGCACCAAAAATAAACAGGGGTCACCCCTCCACTTT.

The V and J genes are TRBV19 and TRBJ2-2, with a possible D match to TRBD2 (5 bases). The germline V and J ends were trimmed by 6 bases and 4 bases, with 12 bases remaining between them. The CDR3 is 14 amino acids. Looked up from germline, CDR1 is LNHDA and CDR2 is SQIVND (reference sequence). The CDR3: CASSAFAGTGELFF. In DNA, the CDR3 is TGTGCCAGTAGCGCTTTTGCGGGCACCGGGGAGCTGTTTTTT.

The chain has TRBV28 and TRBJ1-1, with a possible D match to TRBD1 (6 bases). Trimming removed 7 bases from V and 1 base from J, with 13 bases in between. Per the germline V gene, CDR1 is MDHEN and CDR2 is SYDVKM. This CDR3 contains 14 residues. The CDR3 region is CASKSGQRNTEAFF. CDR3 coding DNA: TGTGCCAGCAAATCGGGACAAAGGAACACTGAAGCTTTCTTT.

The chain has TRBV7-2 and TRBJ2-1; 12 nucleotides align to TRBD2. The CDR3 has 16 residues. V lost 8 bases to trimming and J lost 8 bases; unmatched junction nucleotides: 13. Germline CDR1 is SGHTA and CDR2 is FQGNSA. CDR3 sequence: CASLGLAGYGAYEQFF. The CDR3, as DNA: TGTGCCAGCTTGGGACTAGCGGGTTATGGGGCATATGAGCAGTTCTTC. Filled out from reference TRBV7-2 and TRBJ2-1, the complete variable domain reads GAGVSQSPSNKVTEKGKDVELRCDPISGHTALYWYRQSLGQGLEFLIYFQGNSAPDKSGLPSDRFSAERTGGSVSTLTIQRTQQEDSAVYLCASLGLAGYGAYEQFFGPGTRLTVL.

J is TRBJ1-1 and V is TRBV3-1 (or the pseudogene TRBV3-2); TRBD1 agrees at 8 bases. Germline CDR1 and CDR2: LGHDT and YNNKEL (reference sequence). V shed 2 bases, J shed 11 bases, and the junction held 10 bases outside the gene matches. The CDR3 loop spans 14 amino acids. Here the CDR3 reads CASSQPDRGGKAFF. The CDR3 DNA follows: TGTGCCAGCAGCCAACCTGACAGGGGCGGTAAGGCTTTCTTT.

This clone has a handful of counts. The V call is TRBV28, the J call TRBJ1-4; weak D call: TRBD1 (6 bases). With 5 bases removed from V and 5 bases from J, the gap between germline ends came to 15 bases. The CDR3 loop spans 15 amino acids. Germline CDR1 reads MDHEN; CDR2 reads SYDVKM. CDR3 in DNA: TGTGCCAGCAGTGGATGGGACAAGGGGAATGAAAAACTGTTTTTT. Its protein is CASSGWDKGNEKLFF.

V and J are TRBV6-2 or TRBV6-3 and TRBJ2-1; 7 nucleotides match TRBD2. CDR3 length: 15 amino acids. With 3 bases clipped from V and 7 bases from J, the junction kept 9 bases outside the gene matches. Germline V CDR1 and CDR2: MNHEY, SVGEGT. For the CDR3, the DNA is TGTGCCAGCAGTTATGGAGGGAGGGCCAAGAATGAGCAGTTCTTC. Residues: CASSYGGRAKNEQFF.

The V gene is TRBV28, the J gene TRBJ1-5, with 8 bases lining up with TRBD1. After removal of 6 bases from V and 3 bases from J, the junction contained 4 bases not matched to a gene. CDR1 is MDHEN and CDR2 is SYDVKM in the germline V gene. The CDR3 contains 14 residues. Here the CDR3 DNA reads TGTGCCAGCAGCCTGACAGGGGCCAATCAGCCCCAGCATTTT. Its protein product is CASSLTGANQPQHF.

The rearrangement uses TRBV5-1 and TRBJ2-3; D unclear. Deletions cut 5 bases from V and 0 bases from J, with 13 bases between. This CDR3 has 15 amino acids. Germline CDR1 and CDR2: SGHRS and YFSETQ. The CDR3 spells CASSLDGLSTDTQYF. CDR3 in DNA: TGCGCCAGCAGTCTAGACGGCCTCAGCACAGATACGCAGTATTTT.

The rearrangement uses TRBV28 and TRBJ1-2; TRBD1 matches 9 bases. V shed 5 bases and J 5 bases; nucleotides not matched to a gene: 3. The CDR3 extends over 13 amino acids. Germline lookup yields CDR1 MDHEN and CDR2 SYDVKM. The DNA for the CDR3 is TGTGCCAGCAGTACAGGGGGCTTTTATGGCTACACCTTC. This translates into CASSTGGFYGYTF.

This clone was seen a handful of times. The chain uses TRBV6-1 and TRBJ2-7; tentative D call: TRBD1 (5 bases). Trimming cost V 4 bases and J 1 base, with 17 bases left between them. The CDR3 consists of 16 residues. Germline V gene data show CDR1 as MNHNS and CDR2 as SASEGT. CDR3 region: CASSALDRQTSYEQYF. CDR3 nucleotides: TGTGCCAGCAGTGCTTTAGACAGACAAACTTCCTACGAGCAGTACTTC.

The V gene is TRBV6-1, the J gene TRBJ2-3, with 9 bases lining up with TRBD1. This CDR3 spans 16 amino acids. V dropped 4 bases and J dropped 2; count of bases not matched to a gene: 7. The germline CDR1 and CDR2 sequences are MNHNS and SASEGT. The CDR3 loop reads CASSGKTGGFTDTQYF. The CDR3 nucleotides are TGTGCCAGCAGTGGGAAGACAGGGGGATTCACAGATACGCAGTATTTT.

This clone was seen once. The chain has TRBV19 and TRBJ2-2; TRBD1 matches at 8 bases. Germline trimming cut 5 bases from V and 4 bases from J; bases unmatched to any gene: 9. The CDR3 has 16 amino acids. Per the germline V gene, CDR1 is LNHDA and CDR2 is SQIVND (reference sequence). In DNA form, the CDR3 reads TGTGCCAGTAGTCCAAGGACAGGGAGTGTCACCGGGGAGCTGTTTTTT. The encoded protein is CASSPRTGSVTGELFF. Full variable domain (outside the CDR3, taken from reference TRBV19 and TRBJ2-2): DGGITQSPKYLFRKEGQNVTLSCEQNLNHDAMYWYRQDPGQGLRLIYYSQIVNDFQKGDIAEGYSVSREKKESFPLTVTSAQKNPTAFYLCASSPRTGSVTGELFFGEGSRLTVL.

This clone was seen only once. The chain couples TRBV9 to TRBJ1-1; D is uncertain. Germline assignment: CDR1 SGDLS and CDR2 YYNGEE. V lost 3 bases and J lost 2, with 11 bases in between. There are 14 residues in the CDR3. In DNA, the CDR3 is TGTGCCAGCAGCGCGGACTGGGATAACACTGAAGCTTTCTTT. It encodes CASSADWDNTEAFF.

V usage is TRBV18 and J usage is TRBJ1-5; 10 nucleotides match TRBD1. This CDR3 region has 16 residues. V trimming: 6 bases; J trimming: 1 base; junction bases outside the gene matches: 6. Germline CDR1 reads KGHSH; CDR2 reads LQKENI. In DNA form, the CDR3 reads TGTGCCAGCTCTCCGCCGGGACAGGGGAGCAATCAGCCCCAGCATTTT. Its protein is CASSPPGQGSNQPQHF.

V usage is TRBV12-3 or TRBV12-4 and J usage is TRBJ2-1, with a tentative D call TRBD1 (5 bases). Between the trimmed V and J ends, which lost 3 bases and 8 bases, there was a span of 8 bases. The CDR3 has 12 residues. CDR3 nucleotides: TGTGCCAGCAGTTTCCCAGGGCATGAGCAGTTCTTC. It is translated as CASSFPGHEQFF.

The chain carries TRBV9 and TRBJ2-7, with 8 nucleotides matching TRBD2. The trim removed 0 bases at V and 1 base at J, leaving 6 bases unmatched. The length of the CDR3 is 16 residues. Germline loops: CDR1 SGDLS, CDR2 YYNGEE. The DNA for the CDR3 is TGTGCCAGCAGCGTAGCAATAGCGGGGCCGTCCTACGAGCAGTACTTC. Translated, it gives CASSVAIAGPSYEQYF.